The 13 T cell receptor beta chains below all came from one sample that was sequenced in a study of T cells in localized non-small cell lung cancer (dated by TCRdb to between 2020 and 2021). Libraries came from the immunoSEQ multiplex PCR assay. What TCRdb holds here is the immuneACCESS table cut down to in-frame rearrangements. Part of the clones is not present; checked against another copy, under half of the missing clones reflect an unresolved V gene, and the others are unexplained. For this sample there are roughly 38,000 clones; more than 75% appear just once. Of the sample, approximately 3.4% falls within the top ten clones. This specimen consisted of peripheral blood, obtained before any cancer treatment. These receptors all stem from a man between 18 and 49 years old with stage I lung adenocarcinoma.

The rearrangement uses TRBV28 and TRBJ1-2; no firm D call. Germline V gene data show CDR1 as MDHEN and CDR2 as SYDVKM. CDR3 size: 14 residues. Trimming took off 4 bases at V and 7 bases at J, with 16 bases between the two ends. The CDR3 DNA sequence: TGTGCCAGCAGTTCCCGTACCGTAATAGGTGGCTACACCTTC. This translates into CASSSRTVIGGYTF.

This chain joins TRBV6-1 and TRBJ2-7; 7 bases align to TRBD2. The V gene's germline CDR1 is MNHNS and CDR2 SASEGT. The CDR3 is made up of 15 amino acids. With V trimmed by 4 bases and J by 1 base, 7 bases remained unmatched. CDR3 sequence reads: CASSGPERGSYEQYF. The CDR3 DNA sequence: TGTGCCAGCAGTGGACCTGAGCGGGGATCCTACGAGCAGTACTTC.

This clone was found once. This chain connects TRBV9 to TRBJ1-1; D not certain. V was shortened by 0 bases and J by 4 bases, with 13 bases between the two germline ends. The CDR3 sequence is 15 residues long. CDR1 is SGDLS and CDR2 is YYNGEE in the germline V gene. The CDR3 DNA reads TGTGCCAGCAGCGTAGAAGGACGTTTGAGCACTGAAGCTTTCTTT. It is translated as CASSVEGRLSTEAFF.

The chain couples TRBV28 to TRBJ1-1, with 7 nucleotides matching TRBD1. The ends lost 4 bases at V and 0 bases at J; junction bases unmatched: 5. CDR1 and CDR2 from the germline V gene are MDHEN and SYDVKM. This CDR3 spans 15 amino acids. The CDR3 bases are TGTGCCAGCAGTTCACCGGGACAGCTGAACACTGAAGCTTTCTTT. As protein: CASSSPGQLNTEAFF.

This clone showed up just once. Relative to the germline gene, one junction end is altered; a read error may explain this. The chain uses TRBV7-2 and TRBJ2-3; 8 nucleotides line up with TRBD1. Germline V gives CDR1 SGHTA, CDR2 FQGNSA. This CDR3 spans 14 amino acids. The CDR3 nucleotides read TGTTCCAGCAGCTTAGACAGGGGAACAGATACGCAGTATTTT. Its translation: CSSSLDRGTDTQYF.

The V and J genes are TRBV29-1 and TRBJ1-1; D unresolved. V shed 7 bases and J shed 4 bases, with 19 bases lying between them. The CDR3 contains 14 residues. Germline V gene data show CDR1 as SQVTM and CDR2 as ANQGSEA. CDR3 DNA: TGCAGCGCCTCGAAAGAGCTTGTGGGCACTGAAGCTTTCTTT. It is translated as CSASKELVGTEAFF.

The sample holds one count of this clone. This chain uses TRBV28 with TRBJ2-1; D gene uncertain. Germline V gene sequence: CDR1 MDHEN, CDR2 SYDVKM. With 2 bases removed from V and 4 bases from J, the gap between germline ends came to 6 bases. The CDR3 is 13 amino acids. CDR3 amino acids: CASSLARYNEQFF. CDR3 in DNA: TGTGCCAGCAGTTTAGCCAGGTACAATGAGCAGTTCTTC.

The rearrangement uses TRBV4-1 and TRBJ1-1; D call uncertain. V was cut by 0 bases and J by 6 bases, with 8 bases left in between. Germline V lookup: CDR1 MGHRA, CDR2 YSYEKL. The CDR3 has 13 residues. CDR3 residues: CASSQDAGAEAFF. Written as DNA, the CDR3 is TGCGCCAGCAGCCAAGATGCGGGAGCTGAAGCTTTCTTT.

J is TRBJ2-3 and V is TRBV6-5, with D unresolved. V lost 8 bases to trimming and J lost 2 bases, with 17 bases between them. The CDR3 is 15 residues long. CDR1 MNHEY and CDR2 SVGAGI come from the germline V gene. The CDR3 loop is CASRPTTLATDTQYF. In DNA, the CDR3 is TGTGCCAGCCGACCGACAACGCTTGCCACAGATACGCAGTATTTT.

The rearrangement uses TRBV9 and TRBJ2-3; TRBD1 might be the D (5 bases). The V gene lost 0 bases and the J gene lost 2 bases, with 7 bases spanning the gap. Germline lookup yields CDR1 SGDLS and CDR2 YYNGEE. This CDR3 spans 14 amino acids. The CDR3 sequence: CASSVEGNTDTQYF. CDR3 DNA: TGTGCCAGCAGCGTAGAGGGGAACACAGATACGCAGTATTTT. Filled out from reference TRBV9 and TRBJ2-3, the complete variable domain reads DSGVTQTPKHLITATGQRVTLRCSPRSGDLSVYWYQQSLDQGLQFLIQYYNGEERAKGNILERFSAQQFPDLHSELNLSSLELGDSALYFCASSVEGNTDTQYFGPGTRLTVL.

V and J are TRBV27 and TRBJ2-7, with D tentatively TRBD1 (5 bases). CDR1 and CDR2 (germline): MNHEY, SMNVEV (reference sequence). This CDR3 contains 13 residues. The V gene lost 5 bases and the J gene lost 5 bases, with 13 bases spanning the gap. The DNA of the CDR3 is TGTGCCAGCAGTAATAGGGGTGGCCACGAGCAGTACTTC. Translating it yields CASSNRGGHEQYF.

The chain has TRBV4-2 and TRBJ2-1; 14 bases align to TRBD2. The CDR3 runs 20 residues. Per the germline V gene, CDR1 is LGHNA and CDR2 is YNFKEQ. With 1 base clipped from V and 4 bases from J, the junction kept 12 bases outside the gene matches. The DNA of the CDR3 is TGTGCCAGCAGCCAAGTTCGAGGACTAGCGGGGGGAGGGCAATACAATGAGCAGTTCTTC. This gives the protein CASSQVRGLAGGGQYNEQFF.

CDR3 region: CASSILGSNQPQHF. The CDR3 DNA follows: TGTGCCAGTAGTATTTTAGGGAGCAATCAGCCCCAGCATTTT. J is TRBJ1-5 and V is TRBV19; D gene unclear. With 3 bases removed from V and 1 base from J, the gap between germline ends came to 7 bases. The CDR3 totals 14 residues. Germline CDR1 is LNHDA and CDR2 is SQIVND (reference sequence).